The rows below give T cell receptor beta chains drawn from one sample of a study of shared clonotypes between healthy human individuals. Some clones are missing from TCRdb's copy, which holds only in-frame ones; the method was immunoSEQ multiplex PCR. Of approximately 1,500,000 clones in the sample, roughly 96% were seen once. The sequenced material came from naive CD4+ T cells sorted from blood. These TCRs come from a man in his thirties or forties in good health. CDR3s include the opening cysteine and the closing phenylalanine or tryptophan. Fields, in order: CDR3 length, V gene, D gene, CDR3 protein. A D gene is named only where the DNA matches it firmly.

13	TRBV12-1	.	CASSQGKTYGYTF
18	TRBV4-1	TRBD1	CASSRIFTPGQGRGEQYF
18	TRBV9	.	CASSVGGPGGTSYNEQFF
13	TRBV28	.	CASKLSGRNEQYF
14	TRBV29-1	.	CSALRGEVRGEQFF
16	TRBV4-3	TRBD1	CASSQEQGQVVGTQYF
14	TRBV28	.	CASSPGREQETQYF
18	TRBV19	TRBD2	CASSIRYIGGEGYNEQFF
20	TRBV9	.	CASSPREGRRGGMAGGELFF
13	TRBV18	.	CASSPDRNNEQFF
15	TRBV7-9	TRBD1	CASSLDLDRPYEQYF
14	TRBV30	.	CAWSNAGVYTEAFF
12	TRBV27	TRBD2	CASSPLLGLVYF
13	TRBV10-1	.	CASSLGQTDTQYF
15	TRBV10-3	.	CAISGVGGPSYEQYF
14	TRBV6-6	.	CASRGTLVTGELFF
16	TRBV6-6	TRBD2	CASSYSGTIHTGELFF
16	TRBV15	.	CATSRDYRAANEKLFF
17	TRBV5-1	.	CASSLAFAGVRYNEQFF
13	TRBV30	.	CAWSVSSGYGYTF
14	TRBV9	.	CASSLSASSYEQYF
20	TRBV2	TRBD2	CASRLESRTSGRASTETQYF
13	TRBV27	.	CASSMGGFHGYTF
14	TRBV6-5	.	CASSYGRLDYEQYF
15	TRBV5-5	TRBD1	CASSLVRGINYGYTF
14	TRBV15	.	CATSRDRVTGELFF
14	TRBV2	TRBD2	CASSPGLVMETQYF
15	TRBV15	.	CATSRDPGGNQPQHF
17	TRBV5-1	.	CASSLRVGETFYNEQFF
16	TRBV19	.	CASSIAPGVNTGELFF